These 24 T cell receptor beta chains were sequenced from one sample in a study of blood T cell repertoires in COVID-19. The data were produced by immunoSEQ multiplex PCR, yet TCRdb's version contains in-frame clones alone and is incomplete. The sample yields some 70,000 clones, 85% to 90% seen once. Specimen: peripheral blood. The receptors derive from a man in his forties or fifties with acute or convalescent COVID-19.

CDR3 coding DNA: TGTGCCAGTAGTATGGAGGGAACAGGGGGCACCTATGGCTACACCTTC. As protein: CASSMEGTGGTYGYTF. The chain links TRBV19 to TRBJ1-2; 9 bases match TRBD1. Germline CDR1 LNHDA, CDR2 SQIVND (reference sequence). The CDR3 has 16 amino acids. The J segment lost 4 bases and the V segment lost 3 bases, leaving 9 bases of the junction unmatched.

This clone was seen a handful of times. This chain uses TRBV6-2 or TRBV6-3 with TRBJ2-3; 9 bases are shared with TRBD2. CDR1 is MNHEY, CDR2 SVGEGT, per germline. With 0 bases clipped from V and 2 bases from J, the junction kept 6 bases outside the gene matches. The CDR3 totals 17 residues. As DNA, the CDR3 is TGTGCCAGCAGTTACTCGAGACTAGCGGATGCCACAGATACGCAGTATTTT. Translated, it gives CASSYSRLADATDTQYF.

The gene calls are TRBV7-9 and TRBJ1-1; no firm D call. Trimming shortened V by 0 bases and J by 7 bases, and 12 bases separated the two germline ends. Germline-derived CDR1 and CDR2 are SEHNR and FQNEAQ (reference sequence). The CDR3 is 14 amino acids. The DNA for the CDR3 is TGTGCCAGCAGCTTAGCGGGTACAGTAGATGAAGCTTTCTTT. Encoded protein: CASSLAGTVDEAFF. Full variable domain (rest looked up from reference TRBV7-9 and TRBJ1-1): DTGVSQNPRHKITKRGQNVTFRCDPISEHNRLYWYRQTLGQGPEFLTYFQNEAQLEKSRLLSDRFSAERPKGSFSTLEIQRTEQGDSAMYLCASSLAGTVDEAFFGQGTRLTVV.

The rearrangement joins TRBV4-1 to TRBJ1-5, with a weak D call TRBD1 (6 bases). V was pared by 0 bases and J by 7 bases, with 16 bases between. The CDR3 extends over 16 amino acids. From germline, CDR1 is MGHRA and CDR2 YSYEKL. CDR3 in DNA: TGCGCCAGCAGCCAAGACTTAACAGGGAGTTGGCAGCCCCAGCATTTT. As protein: CASSQDLTGSWQPQHF.

The rearrangement links TRBV29-1 to TRBJ2-1; 9 bases agree with TRBD2. The CDR3 spans 14 residues. V was pared by 3 bases and J by 5 bases, with 5 bases of the junction left unmatched. Per germline, CDR1 SQVTM and CDR2 ANQGSEA. CDR3 nucleotides: TGCAGCGTTGAGTTAGCGGGGGCCAACAATGAGCAGTTCTTC. Amino acids: CSVELAGANNEQFF.

This clone is a singleton in its sample. This chain connects TRBV2 to TRBJ2-1; 7 bases map to TRBD1. This CDR3 is built from 16 residues. From germline, CDR1 is SNHLY and CDR2 FYNNEI. With 3 bases clipped from V and 6 bases from J, the junction kept 11 bases outside the gene matches. The CDR3 sequence is CASSDLLRTGGNEQFF. The DNA of the CDR3 is TGTGCCAGCAGTGATCTCCTCAGGACAGGAGGCAATGAGCAGTTCTTC.

The genes are TRBV5-6 and TRBJ1-1, with 8 bases fitting TRBD1. The CDR3 has 13 amino acids. Trimming cost V 3 bases and J 6 bases; bases outside gene matches: 4. The germline gives CDR1 SGHDT, CDR2 YYEEEE. The DNA for the CDR3 is TGTGCCAGCAGCTCTGACAGGGGTGCTGAAGCTTTCTTT. Protein sequence: CASSSDRGAEAFF. The full variable domain, its missing parts supplied by reference TRBV5-6 and TRBJ1-1, is DAGVTQSPTHLIKTRGQQVTLRCSPKSGHDTVSWYQQALGQGPQFIFQYYEEEERQRGNFPDRFSGHQFPNYSSELNVNALLLGDSALYLCASSSDRGAEAFFGQGTRLTVV.

The chain combines TRBV19 with TRBJ1-5, with D possibly being TRBD1 (5 bases). The CDR3 spans 15 residues. The germline gives CDR1 LNHDA, CDR2 SQIVND (reference sequence). The germline V and J ends were trimmed by 5 bases and 0 bases, with 11 bases remaining between them. The CDR3 DNA sequence: TGTGCCAGTAGTGTGGTGCAGGGTAGCAATCAGCCCCAGCATTTT. It encodes CASSVVQGSNQPQHF. Combining the CDR3 with reference TRBV19 and TRBJ1-5 gives the whole variable domain DGGITQSPKYLFRKEGQNVTLSCEQNLNHDAMYWYRQDPGQGLRLIYYSQIVNDFQKGDIAEGYSVSREKKESFPLTVTSAQKNPTAFYLCASSVVQGSNQPQHFGDGTRLSIL.

This chain uses TRBV7-2 with TRBJ1-1; D is uncertain. CDR3 length: 13 residues. V dropped 2 bases and J dropped 0 bases, with 4 bases sitting between them. In germline, CDR1 is SGHTA, CDR2 FQGNSA. The DNA for the CDR3 is TGTGCCAGCAGCTTATCTATGAACACTGAAGCTTTCTTT. It encodes CASSLSMNTEAFF. The full variable domain, in which reference TRBV7-2 and TRBJ1-1 provide the parts outside the CDR3, is GAGVSQSPSNKVTEKGKDVELRCDPISGHTALYWYRQSLGQGLEFLIYFQGNSAPDKSGLPSDRFSAERTGGSVSTLTIQRTQQEDSAVYLCASSLSMNTEAFFGQGTRLTVV.

This clone was seen more than once but under ten times. The chain is built from TRBV5-1 and TRBJ1-6, with no clear D. Between the trimmed V and J ends, which lost 0 bases and 10 bases, there was a span of 11 bases. CDR3 size: 14 residues. CDR1 is SGHRS, CDR2 YFSETQ, per germline. The CDR3 region has the DNA TGCGCCAGCAGCTTGGCTGGTCCAGGATCACCCCTCCACTTT. Amino acid sequence: CASSLAGPGSPLHF.

The V call is TRBV19, the J call TRBJ1-1; D gene uncertain. The CDR3 extends over 15 amino acids. Between the trimmed V and J ends, which lost 3 bases and 4 bases, there was a span of 15 bases. Germline-derived CDR1 and CDR2 are LNHDA and SQIVND (reference sequence). The chain's CDR3 is CASSIQEGWRTEAFF. The DNA for the CDR3 is TGTGCCAGTAGTATTCAGGAGGGTTGGCGCACTGAAGCTTTCTTT.

This chain uses TRBV29-1 with TRBJ2-3, with 11 bases aligning to TRBD2. J lost 4 bases, V lost 6 bases, and 12 bases had no gene match. Germline-derived CDR1 and CDR2 are SQVTM and ANQGSEA. CDR3 length: 16 amino acids. The DNA of the CDR3 is TGCAGCGTCATACCACTTAGCGGGAGGGTAGCAGATACGCAGTATTTT. Translated, it gives CSVIPLSGRVADTQYF.

V usage is TRBV2 and J usage is TRBJ2-2; TRBD1 matches 7 bases. The germline V gene encodes CDR1 SNHLY and CDR2 FYNNEI. Trimming removed 6 bases from V and 7 bases from J; junction bases left unmatched: 8. This CDR3 has 14 residues. The CDR3: CASRVQGMSGELFF. The CDR3 region has the DNA TGTGCCAGCAGAGTACAGGGGATGAGCGGGGAGCTGTTTTTT.

J is TRBJ1-2 and V is TRBV4-1, with a weak D call TRBD1 (5 bases). V lost 3 bases and J lost 5, with 13 bases in between. This CDR3 has 14 residues. Germline loops: CDR1 MGHRA, CDR2 YSYEKL. CDR3 nucleotides: TGCGCCAGCAGCCAGTACCCGGGGGATTATGGCTACACCTTC. Translation: CASSQYPGDYGYTF.

This clone was detected only once. The chain recombines TRBV24-1 with TRBJ1-2, with a tentative D call TRBD1 (5 bases). From germline, CDR1 is KGHDR and CDR2 SFDVKD. This CDR3 comprises 13 residues. Between the trimmed V and J ends, which lost 11 bases and 7 bases, there was a span of 19 bases. The CDR3 reads CAIQNPGSGGYTF. In DNA form, the CDR3 reads TGTGCCATTCAAAATCCAGGGTCGGGTGGCTACACCTTC.

The genes are TRBV3-1 (or the pseudogene TRBV3-2) and TRBJ1-5; the D is unclear. CDR1 and CDR2 from the germline V gene are LGHDT and YNNKEL (reference sequence). V was clipped by 2 bases and J by 6 bases, with 5 bases between them. The CDR3 covers 12 residues. CDR3 residues: CASSQNSQPQHF. CDR3 bases: TGTGCCAGCAGCCAAAACAGTCAGCCCCAGCATTTT.

V usage is TRBV18 and J usage is TRBJ2-7, with 13 bases fitting TRBD2. The trim removed 4 bases at V and 2 bases at J, leaving 5 bases unmatched. CDR3 length equals 16 residues. The germline gives CDR1 KGHSH, CDR2 LQKENI. The CDR3, as DNA: TGTGCCAGCTCACTGACTAGCGGGAGGTCTACCTACGAGCAGTACTTC. Protein product: CASSLTSGRSTYEQYF.

The genes are TRBV7-9 and TRBJ2-7; D call uncertain. Looked up from germline, CDR1 is SEHNR and CDR2 is FQNEAQ (reference sequence). This CDR3 comprises 15 residues. With 1 base removed from V and 4 bases from J, the gap between germline ends came to 14 bases. For the CDR3, the DNA is TGTGCCAGCAGCTTAGTTGCTTGGCAGGAATACGAGCAGTACTTC. This encodes CASSLVAWQEYEQYF.

J is TRBJ2-4 and V is TRBV19; 8 bases agree with TRBD1. V trimming: 6 bases; J trimming: 6 bases; junction bases outside the gene matches: 4. Germline CDR1 LNHDA, CDR2 SQIVND (reference sequence). The CDR3 spans 13 residues. DNA for the CDR3: TGTGCCAGTAGAAGGGACAGGAGAAACATTCAGTACTTC. Protein sequence: CASRRDRRNIQYF.

This clone is a singleton in its sample. The chain combines TRBV4-1 with TRBJ1-3; weak D call: TRBD1 (6 bases). Per the germline V gene, CDR1 is MGHRA and CDR2 is YSYEKL. V was shortened by 4 bases and J by 7 bases, with 11 bases between the two germline ends. The CDR3 runs to 13 residues. Here the CDR3 reads CASSPDSGNTIYF. The CDR3 DNA sequence: TGCGCCAGCAGCCCGGACAGTGGGAACACCATATATTTT.

This CDR3 is CASSITDSYGGSSYEQYF. The DNA of the CDR3 is TGTGCCAGCAGCATAACCGACAGTTACGGGGGAAGCTCCTACGAGCAGTACTTC. The chain couples TRBV11-2 to TRBJ2-7; possibly TRBD2 for D (6 bases). CDR3 size: 18 residues. CDR1 and CDR2 from the germline V gene are SGHAT and FQNNGV. V lost 5 bases and J 0 bases, leaving 23 bases between the germline ends.

The J gene is TRBJ2-2, the V gene TRBV11-3, with 9 bases lining up with TRBD2. CDR3 length: 15 residues. Germline lookup yields CDR1 SGHNT and CDR2 YENEEA. The J segment lost 7 bases and the V segment lost 5 bases, leaving 8 bases of the junction unmatched. The CDR3 is CASSPPGTSIGELFF. The DNA of the CDR3 is TGTGCCAGCAGCCCCCCCGGGACTAGCATCGGGGAGCTGTTTTTT.

The J gene is TRBJ1-4, the V gene TRBV18; perhaps TRBD1 as D (5 bases). V lost 5 bases, J lost 7 bases, and 14 bases lay in between. CDR3 length: 14 residues. The germline gives CDR1 KGHSH, CDR2 LQKENI. CDR3 DNA sequence: TGTGCCAGCTCAGAACAGGAGTCTCGTGAAAAACTGTTTTTT. Translating it yields CASSEQESREKLFF.

V is TRBV13 and J is TRBJ1-2; D not certain. The CDR3 sequence is 13 residues long. CDR1 is PRHDT and CDR2 is FYEKMQ in the germline V gene (reference sequence). V was pared by 7 bases and J by 6 bases, with 15 bases between. As DNA, the CDR3 is TGTGCCAGCACCCGGATGATGGGCGATGGCTACACCTTC. Amino acid sequence: CASTRMMGDGYTF. Filled out from reference TRBV13 and TRBJ1-2, the complete variable domain reads AAGVIQSPRHLIKEKRETATLKCYPIPRHDTVYWYQQGPGQDPQFLISFYEKMQSDKGSIPDRFSAQQFSDYHSELNMSSLELGDSALYFCASTRMMGDGYTFGSGTRLTVV.